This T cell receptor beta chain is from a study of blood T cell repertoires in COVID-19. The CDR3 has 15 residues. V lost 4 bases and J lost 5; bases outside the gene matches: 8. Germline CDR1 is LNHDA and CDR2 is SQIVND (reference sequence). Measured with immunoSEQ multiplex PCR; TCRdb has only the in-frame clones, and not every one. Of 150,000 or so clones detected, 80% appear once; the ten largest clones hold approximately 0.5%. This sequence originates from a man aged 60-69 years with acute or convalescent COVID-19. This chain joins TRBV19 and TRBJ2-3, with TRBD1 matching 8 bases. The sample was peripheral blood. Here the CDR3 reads CASSTTSGGRDTQYF. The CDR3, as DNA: TGTGCCAGTAGTACCACTTCAGGGGGCAGAGATACGCAGTATTTT.